One sample yielded the 20 T cell receptor beta chains listed below, sequenced in a study of cytomegalovirus exposure and HLA in healthy donors. PCR was performed using 60 Vbeta and 13 Jbeta primers. Using immunoSEQ multiplex PCR, the repertoire was profiled, and TCRdb retains in-frame clones only, with some absent. This sample has fewer than 100,000 clones, with 60% to 75% found just once. Specimen: PBMCs. The receptor source for this set is a female donor in good health and CMV-seronegative.

This chain links TRBV19 with TRBJ2-7, with 11 bases fitting TRBD2. The CDR3 is made up of 14 amino acids. With V trimmed by 6 bases and J by 5 bases, 6 bases remained unmatched. CDR1 LNHDA and CDR2 SQIVND come from the germline V gene (reference sequence). The CDR3 here is CASSLAGGGDEQYF. The CDR3 region has the DNA TGTGCCAGTAGCCTAGCGGGAGGTGGGGACGAGCAGTACTTC.

The genes are TRBV6-5 and TRBJ2-2; 10 bases are shared with TRBD2. Trimming took 6 bases from V and 6 from J; bases not matched to a gene: 4. The CDR3 totals 14 residues. Germline loops: CDR1 MNHEY, CDR2 SVGAGI. CDR3 sequence (DNA): TGTGCCAGCAGCGAAGGACTAGCGGCCGGGGAGCTGTTTTTT. Residues: CASSEGLAAGELFF.

The chain combines TRBV30 with TRBJ2-1; D gene unclear. The ends were cut back, 4 bases at V and 6 bases at J, with 13 bases in the middle. Germline lookup yields CDR1 GTSNPN and CDR2 SVGIG (reference sequence). The CDR3 consists of 13 residues. CDR3 DNA: TGTGCCTGGAATGGAGCGATCGGCAATGAGCAGTTCTTC. Translated: CAWNGAIGNEQFF.

CDR3 sequence (DNA): TGCGCCAGCAGCTATCGACTAGCGGGAGTGTACAATGAGCAGTTCTTC. Protein sequence: CASSYRLAGVYNEQFF. This chain joins TRBV5-1 and TRBJ2-1; TRBD2 aligns across 12 bases. V lost 3 bases to trimming and J lost 4 bases; unmatched junction nucleotides: 5. CDR1 is SGHRS, CDR2 YFSETQ, per germline. CDR3 length equals 16 residues.

This sequence joins TRBV6-5 and TRBJ1-4; weak D call: TRBD1 (6 bases). Trimming stripped 7 bases from V and 7 bases from J, with 16 bases between. CDR1 is MNHEY and CDR2 is SVGAGI in the germline V gene. This CDR3 comprises 14 residues. The CDR3 loop is CASTMGGRFEKLFF. The DNA of the CDR3 is TGTGCCAGCACCATGGGGGGGCGTTTTGAAAAACTGTTTTTT.

V and J are TRBV30 and TRBJ2-7; D is unclear. From germline, CDR1 is GTSNPN and CDR2 SVGIG (reference sequence). V shed 2 bases and J shed 7 bases, with 9 bases lying between them. The CDR3 runs to 11 residues. DNA of the CDR3: TGTGCCTGGAGTCCCCGCGGAGAGCAGTACTTC. Amino acids: CAWSPRGEQYF.

This rearrangement joins TRBV4-1 to TRBJ1-1; 11 nucleotides line up with TRBD1. Germline V gives CDR1 MGHRA, CDR2 YSYEKL. The CDR3 extends over 16 amino acids. With 0 bases clipped from V and 4 bases from J, the junction kept 4 bases outside the gene matches. The CDR3 protein is CASSQDLGTGGTEAFF. The CDR3 DNA follows: TGCGCCAGCAGCCAAGATCTAGGGACAGGGGGCACTGAAGCTTTCTTT.

V is TRBV5-4 and J is TRBJ2-3, with TRBD1 matching over 7 bases. Unmatched junction bases numbered 8, after V lost 4 bases and J lost 0 bases. The CDR3 is made up of 16 amino acids. Germline V CDR1 and CDR2: SGHNT, YYREEE (reference sequence). This CDR3 reads CASSPRQGTSTDTQYF. In DNA, the CDR3 is TGTGCCAGCAGCCCCAGACAGGGTACTAGCACAGATACGCAGTATTTT.

The J gene is TRBJ2-7, the V gene TRBV6-7, with 10 bases identical to TRBD2. TRBV6-7 is an ORF, and what it does is uncertain. The V gene end was trimmed by 0 bases and the J gene end by 7 bases; junction bases not matched to a gene: 15. The CDR3 contains 18 residues. The CDR3 spells CASSYSIPELAGSREQYF. The CDR3 coding sequence is TGTGCCAGCAGTTACTCGATCCCCGAACTAGCGGGGTCGAGAGAGCAGTACTTC.

CDR3: CASSTDDSVYGYTF. The CDR3 coding sequence is TGTGCCAGTAGTACAGACGACAGTGTTTATGGCTACACCTTC. The chain combines TRBV19 with TRBJ1-2; a weak D match, TRBD1 (5 bases). The germline V gene encodes CDR1 LNHDA and CDR2 SQIVND (reference sequence). This CDR3 spans 14 amino acids. Trimming removed 4 bases from V and 5 bases from J, with 14 bases in between. The complete variable domain, with remaining parts taken from reference TRBV19 and TRBJ1-2, reads DGGITQSPKYLFRKEGQNVTLSCEQNLNHDAMYWYRQDPGQGLRLIYYSQIVNDFQKGDIAEGYSVSREKKESFPLTVTSAQKNPTAFYLCASSTDDSVYGYTFGSGTRLTVV.

The chain recombines TRBV7-3 with TRBJ2-1; the D is unclear. CDR3 length: 14 residues. V was cut by 2 bases and J by 5 bases, with 10 bases left in between. Germline V CDR1 and CDR2: SGHTA, FQGTGA. In nucleotides, the CDR3 is TGTGCCAGCAGCTTAGGTAGCTGGGACAATGAGCAGTTCTTC. It encodes CASSLGSWDNEQFF. The full variable domain, completed using reference TRBV7-3 and TRBJ2-1, is GAGVSQTPSNKVTEKGKYVELRCDPISGHTALYWYRQSLGQGPEFLIYFQGTGAADDSGLPNDRFFAVRPEGSVSTLKIQRTERGDSAVYLCASSLGSWDNEQFFGPGTRLTVL.

The chain carries TRBV11-3 and TRBJ2-1; a weak D match, TRBD1 (6 bases). V was shortened by 8 bases and J by 6 bases, with 20 bases between the two germline ends. Germline V gene lookup returns CDR1 SGHNT and CDR2 YENEEA. The CDR3 spans 15 residues. Here the CDR3 reads CASSRMGQTANEQFF. The CDR3 DNA follows: TGTGCCAGCTCGAGAATGGGACAAACAGCCAATGAGCAGTTCTTC. Complete variable domain (other parts from reference TRBV11-3 and TRBJ2-1): EAGVVQSPRYKIIEKKQPVAFWCNPISGHNTLYWYLQNLGQGPELLIRYENEEAVDDSQLPKDRFSAERLKGVDSTLKIQPAELGDSAVYLCASSRMGQTANEQFFGPGTRLTVL.

The J gene is TRBJ2-2, the V gene TRBV4-2, with 7 bases identical to TRBD2. CDR3 length: 16 residues. From germline, CDR1 is LGHNA and CDR2 YNFKEQ. Trimming took 4 bases from V and 0 from J; bases not matched to a gene: 5. DNA of the CDR3: TGTGCCAGCAGCCCTAGCGGACCGTCGAACACCGGGGAGCTGTTTTTT. Protein product: CASSPSGPSNTGELFF.

The V gene is TRBV13, the J gene TRBJ2-7, with D uncertain. CDR3 length: 13 residues. Germline V gene lookup returns CDR1 PRHDT and CDR2 FYEKMQ (reference sequence). V was pared by 5 bases and J by 6 bases, with 14 bases between. The CDR3 region is CASSNFRQAEQYF. CDR3 bases: TGTGCCAGCAGCAACTTCCGGCAGGCCGAGCAGTACTTC.

The CDR3 bases are TGTGCCAGCGGGCGGGAGGGGCTTGGGGGCTACACCTTC. Protein: CASGREGLGGYTF. The J gene is TRBJ1-2, the V gene TRBV2; a possible D gene is TRBD1 (5 bases). V lost 8 bases and J 8 bases, leaving 18 bases between the germline ends. From germline, CDR1 is SNHLY and CDR2 FYNNEI. There are 13 residues in the CDR3. The full variable domain, rest sourced from reference TRBV2 and TRBJ1-2, is EPEVTQTPSHQVTQMGQEVILRCVPISNHLYFYWYRQILGQKVEFLVSFYNNEISEKSEIFDDQFSVERPDGSNFTLKIRSTKLEDSAMYFCASGREGLGGYTFGSGTRLTVV.

The rearrangement uses TRBV29-1 and TRBJ2-1; 9 nucleotides line up with TRBD2. This CDR3 comprises 14 residues. Losses at the gene ends were 6 bases for V and 3 bases for J; bases not matched to a gene: 6. Germline V lookup: CDR1 SQVTM, CDR2 ANQGSEA. DNA of the CDR3: TGCAGCGTCATAGCGGGGGAGATCTACAATGAGCAGTTCTTC. The encoded protein is CSVIAGEIYNEQFF.

The chain joins TRBV28 to TRBJ2-5, with 7 bases aligning to TRBD2. The trim removed 3 bases at V and 5 bases at J, leaving 6 bases unmatched. CDR1 MDHEN and CDR2 SYDVKM come from the germline V gene. The CDR3 extends over 14 amino acids. CDR3 amino acids: CASSLFNSGETQYF. The CDR3 DNA reads as TGTGCCAGCAGTTTGTTCAATAGCGGGGAGACCCAGTACTTC. The whole variable domain, filled in from reference TRBV28 and TRBJ2-5, reads DVKVTQSSRYLVKRTGEKVFLECVQDMDHENMFWYRQDPGLGLRLIYFSYDVKMKEKGDIPEGYSVSREKKERFSLILESASTNQTSMYLCASSLFNSGETQYFGPGTRLLVL.

The V and J genes are TRBV11-2 and TRBJ2-7; 15 bases fit TRBD2. The length of the CDR3 is 17 residues. The trim removed 3 bases at V and 3 bases at J, leaving 6 bases unmatched. Germline V CDR1 and CDR2: SGHAT, FQNNGV. CDR3 nucleotide sequence: TGTGCCAGCAGCTTTGGGCCGGGACTAGCGGGAGGCTACGAGCAGTACTTC. Translation gives CASSFGPGLAGGYEQYF.

This clone was detected only once. This chain connects TRBV5-6 to TRBJ2-3; perhaps TRBD2 as D (6 bases). CDR3 length equals 15 residues. Deletions cut 0 bases from V and 2 bases from J, with 10 bases between. Germline loops: CDR1 SGHDT, CDR2 YYEEEE. DNA for the CDR3: TGTGCCAGCAGCTTGGGCCTAGCGATCACAGATACGCAGTATTTT. Its translation is CASSLGLAITDTQYF.

This chain links TRBV6-5 with TRBJ2-2; D call uncertain. The CDR3 has 14 amino acids. Germline assignment: CDR1 MNHEY and CDR2 SVGAGI. Trimming cost V 5 bases and J 0 bases, with 7 bases left between them. The CDR3 loop reads CASSIRANTGELFF. CDR3 in DNA: TGTGCCAGCAGTATCCGCGCGAACACCGGGGAGCTGTTTTTT.